Listed below are T cell receptor beta chains from one sample, sequenced in a study of cytomegalovirus exposure and HLA in healthy donors. Repertoires were generated with immunoSEQ multiplex PCR, while TCRdb's copy carries only in-frame clones and drops some. The sample lists 90,000 to 100,000 clones, 75% to 85% seen once, with around 5.3% in the top ten. Material: PBMCs. These receptors came from a middle-aged woman in good health and CMV-seronegative. Both conserved end residues are part of each CDR3. A D gene is named only where the DNA matches it firmly. Clone size is not always given. Where it is, it says once, few, many or a class for expanded clones.

>NA|TRBJ1-6|TRBV30|NA
TGTGCCGGGAACTCAGGGGAGAATTCACCCCTCCACTTT
CAGNSGENSPLHF
>NA|TRBJ1-5|TRBV7-9|NA
TGTTCCAGCAGTCCAATCGGGAAGATCGCCCAGCCCCAGCATTTT
CSSSPIGKIAQPQHF
>TRBD1|TRBJ2-6|TRBV18|few
TGTGCCAGCTCACTGGGGTACCGGGACAGGATTAGGGGCTCTGGGGCCAACGTCCTGACTTTC
CASSLGYRDRIRGSGANVLTF
>NA|TRBJ2-7|TRBV4-1|NA
TGCGCCAGCAGCCAAGTATTCGGCGCGGTAACCTACGAGCAGTACTTC
CASSQVFGAVTYEQYF
>NA|TRBJ1-2|TRBV30|NA
TGTGCCTGGAGTTCCCACGGGGACTATGGCTACACCTTC
CAWSSHGDYGYTF
>NA|TRBJ1-4|TRBV19|NA
TGTGCCAGTGCCCACAGGGAAACTAATGAAAAACTGTTTTTT
CASAHRETNEKLFF
>TRBD1|TRBJ1-1|TRBV18|NA
TGTGCCAGCTCACCCCTACCGACAGGGTCCCTTCCTGAAGCTTTCTTT
CASSPLPTGSLPEAFF
>TRBD2|TRBJ2-3|TRBV28|NA
TGTGCCAGCAGTTTACGGGGGGGAGGCACAGATACGCAGTATTTT
CASSLRGGGTDTQYF
>TRBD1|TRBJ1-2|TRBV4-1|NA
TGCGCCAGCAGCCAATACCAGGGGGTTAACGGCTACACCTTC
CASSQYQGVNGYTF
>NA|TRBJ1-2|TRBV6-5|NA
TGTGCCAGCAGTTCGGGAGCGGGGAGGTATGGCTACACCTTC
CASSSGAGRYGYTF
>NA|TRBJ1-5|TRBV6-6|NA
TGTGCCAGCAGTCAGAGGAACCCCAATCAGCCCCAGCATTTT
CASSQRNPNQPQHF
>NA|TRBJ1-3|TRBV19|NA
TGTGCCAGTTCCCCCGCGGGATCTGGAAACACCATATATTTT
CASSPAGSGNTIYF
>NA|TRBJ2-2|TRBV9|NA
TGTGCCAGCATGGGGACAAATTCAGGGGAGCTGTTTTTT
CASMGTNSGELFF
>NA|TRBJ2-7|TRBV2|NA
TGTGCCAGCAGTGAAGGGGCAGGGATCGATTGGGAGCAGTACTTC
CASSEGAGIDWEQYF
>NA|TRBJ1-4|TRBV4-3|NA
TGCGCCAGCAGCCAAGGGGGCGGGGGGGATGTTGAAAAACTGTTTTTT
CASSQGGGGDVEKLFF
>NA|TRBJ2-3|TRBV7-9|few
TGTGCCAGCAGCACCTACAGGGTTTTTGATACGCAGTATTTT
CASSTYRVFDTQYF
>TRBD1|TRBJ1-2|TRBV2|NA
TGTGCCAGCAGTACAGGGGCGGCTAACTATGGCTACACCTTC
CASSTGAANYGYTF
>NA|TRBJ1-4|TRBV5-1|NA
TGCGCCAGCCATACTACAACTAATGAAAAACTGTTTTTT
CASHTTTNEKLFF
>NA|TRBJ1-2|TRBV11-1|NA
TGTGCCAGCAGCTTCGGACAGAACCCCTACTATGGCTACACCTTC
CASSFGQNPYYGYTF
>TRBD2|TRBJ2-7|TRBV7-9|once
TGTGCCAGCAGCTTAGGGCTGGCGGGGGGACCGATCTACGAGCAGTACTTC
CASSLGLAGGPIYEQYF
>TRBD1|TRBJ1-2|TRBV5-5|NA
TGTGCCAGCAGCTTCGGACAGGGGGCTGTAAAAGGTGGCTACACCTTC
CASSFGQGAVKGGYTF
>TRBD1|TRBJ2-7|TRBV18|NA
TGTGCCAGCTCACCAGGGACAGGGAGGTTGTACGAGCAGTACTTC
CASSPGTGRLYEQYF
>NA|TRBJ2-1|TRBV10-3|NA
TGTGCCATCAGTAAGGACAGAATCTACAATGAGCAGTTCTTC
CAISKDRIYNEQFF
>NA|TRBJ1-6|TRBV7-2|NA
TGTGCCAGCAGCTTATCCTTACCCCTCCACTTT
CASSLSLPLHF
>NA|TRBJ1-1|TRBV5-1|NA
TGCGCCAGCAGCCCCACTGAGGGTAGAGCTTTCTTT
CASSPTEGRAFF
>NA|TRBJ2-5|TRBV9|NA
TGTGCCAGCAGCCCACACCCGGGGGAGACCCAGTACTTC
CASSPHPGETQYF
>NA|TRBJ2-7|TRBV5-6|NA
TGTGCCAGCAGCTTGGCAGGGGCCGACTCCTACGAGCAGTACTTC
CASSLAGADSYEQYF
>NA|TRBJ1-1|TRBV5-1|NA
NA
CASSFLAQGGNTEAFF
>TRBD1|TRBJ1-2|TRBV6-6|NA
TGTGCCAGCAGTCAAGGACAGGGCAACTATGGCTACACCTTC
CASSQGQGNYGYTF
>TRBD2|TRBJ2-3|TRBV9|NA
TGTGCCAGCAGCGGTAGCGGGGGACGCACAGATACGCAGTATTTT
CASSGSGGRTDTQYF
>NA|TRBJ1-1|TRBV4-1|NA
TGCGCCAGCAGCCAAGTAACTGAGAACACTGAAGCTTTCTTT
CASSQVTENTEAFF
>TRBD2|TRBJ2-2|TRBV5-1|NA
TGCGCCAGCAGCTTTCGGCGCCGTGGGGGGACTAGCTCCGCCGGGGAGCTGTTTTTT
CASSFRRRGGTSSAGELFF
>TRBD1|TRBJ2-1|TRBV2|few
TGTGCCAGCAGCACTACGACAGGGGACAATGAGCAGTTCTTC
CASSTTTGDNEQFF
>TRBD1|TRBJ2-7|TRBV5-1|few
TGCGCCAGCAGCTATATGACAGGGACAAACGAGCAGTACTTC
CASSYMTGTNEQYF
>NA|TRBJ2-2|TRBV7-8|NA
TGTGCCAGCAGCCGCCCAGGGACCGGGGAGCTGTTTTTT
CASSRPGTGELFF
>TRBD2|TRBJ2-1|TRBV5-1|NA
TGCGCCAGCACCATAATAGCGGGGGGAAATTACAATGAGCAGTTCTTC
CASTIIAGGNYNEQFF
>NA|TRBJ1-4|TRBV10-3|few
TGTGCCATCAAATTCGCAACTAATGAAAAACTGTTTTTT
CAIKFATNEKLFF
>NA|TRBJ1-2|TRBV6-1|NA
TGTGCCAGCCGGACCACGGGAGGGACCTTTGGCTACACCTTC
CASRTTGGTFGYTF
>NA|TRBJ1-3|TRBV7-9|NA
TGTGCCAGCAGCTCCGACTTCCGGGACAAATTCGCGGTTGACACCATATATTTT
CASSSDFRDKFAVDTIYF
>TRBD1|TRBJ1-2|TRBV6-5|NA
TGTGCCAGCAGTTTCACCCCTTCGACAGGGGCCTATGGCTACACCTTC
CASSFTPSTGAYGYTF
>TRBD2|TRBJ2-1|TRBV2|few
TGTGCCAGCAGTCCTCAAGCGGGGGGTAGCAATGAGCAGTTCTTC
CASSPQAGGSNEQFF
>NA|TRBJ1-2|TRBV15|NA
TGTGCCACCAGCAGAGATAGGGGGAGTAACTATGGCTACACCTTC
CATSRDRGSNYGYTF
>NA|TRBJ2-7|TRBV5-8|NA
TGTGCCAGCAGCCCGTCCGGAAGCGACTCCTACGAGCAGTACTTC
CASSPSGSDSYEQYF
>TRBD1|TRBJ1-5|TRBV4-1|few
TGCGCCAGCAGCCCCGGACAGGGGCCTAGCAATCAGCCCCAGCATTTT
CASSPGQGPSNQPQHF
>NA|TRBJ2-3|TRBV7-3|NA
TGTGCCAGCAGCTCTAGCACAGATACGCAGTATTTT
CASSSSTDTQYF
>NA|TRBJ1-2|TRBV27|NA
TGTGCCAGCAGTTTAACCCGAGGGTATGGCTACACCTTC
CASSLTRGYGYTF
>NA|TRBJ1-4|TRBV29-1|NA
TGCAGCGCCCGGAGGGGGGGCGTCAAAACTAATGAAAAACTGTTTTTT
CSARRGGVKTNEKLFF
>TRBD1|TRBJ2-1|TRBV25-1|NA
TGTGCCAGCAGTGAATCAGGACAGGGGGACTACCAAACAGAGCAGTTCTTC
CASSESGQGDYQTEQFF
>NA|TRBJ1-4|TRBV27|NA
TGTGCCAGCAGTTGGGCAGGAGGGGACCCGCTACCTAATGAAAAACTGTTTTTT
CASSWAGGDPLPNEKLFF
>NA|TRBJ2-5|TRBV10-2|NA
TGCGCCAGCAGTCATTCCGAGTACCAAGAGACCCAGTACTTC
CASSHSEYQETQYF
>TRBD1|TRBJ2-2|TRBV5-6|few
TGTGCCAGCAGCTTGCCGACAGGGGGCACCGGGGAGCTGTTTTTT
CASSLPTGGTGELFF